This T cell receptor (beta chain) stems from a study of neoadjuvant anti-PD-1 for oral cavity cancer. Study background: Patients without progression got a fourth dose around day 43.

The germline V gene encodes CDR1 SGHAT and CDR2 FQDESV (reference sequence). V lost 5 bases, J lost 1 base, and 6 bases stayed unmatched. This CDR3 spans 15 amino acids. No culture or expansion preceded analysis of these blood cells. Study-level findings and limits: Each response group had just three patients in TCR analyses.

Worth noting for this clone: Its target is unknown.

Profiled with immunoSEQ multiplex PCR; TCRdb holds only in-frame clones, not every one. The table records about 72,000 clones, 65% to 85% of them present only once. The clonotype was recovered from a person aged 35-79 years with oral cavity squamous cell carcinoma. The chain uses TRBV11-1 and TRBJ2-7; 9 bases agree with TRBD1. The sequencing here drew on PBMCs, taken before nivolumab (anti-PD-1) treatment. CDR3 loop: CASSEGQGGSYEQYF. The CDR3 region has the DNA TGTGCCAGCAGCGAGGGACAGGGCGGATCCTACGAGCAGTACTTC.